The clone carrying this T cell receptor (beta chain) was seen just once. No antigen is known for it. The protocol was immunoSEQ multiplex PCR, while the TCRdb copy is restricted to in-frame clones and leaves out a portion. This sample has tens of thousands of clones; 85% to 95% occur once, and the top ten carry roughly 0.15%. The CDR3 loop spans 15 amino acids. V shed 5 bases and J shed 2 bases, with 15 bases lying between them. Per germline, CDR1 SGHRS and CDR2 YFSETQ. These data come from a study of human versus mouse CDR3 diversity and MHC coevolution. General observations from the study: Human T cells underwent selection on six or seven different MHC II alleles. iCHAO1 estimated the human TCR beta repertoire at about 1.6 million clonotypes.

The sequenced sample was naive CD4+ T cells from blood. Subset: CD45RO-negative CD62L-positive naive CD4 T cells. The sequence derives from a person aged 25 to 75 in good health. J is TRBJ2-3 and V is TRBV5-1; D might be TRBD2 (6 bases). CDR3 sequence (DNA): TGCGCCAGCAGGCCGACGGGGGAGATCACAGATACGCAGTATTTT. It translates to CASRPTGEITDTQYF. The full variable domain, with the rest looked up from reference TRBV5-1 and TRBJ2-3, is KAGVTQTPRYLIKTRGQQVTLSCSPISGHRSVSWYQQTPGQGLQFLFEYFSETQRNKGNFPGRFSGRQFSNSRSEMNVSTLELGDSALYLCASRPTGEITDTQYFGPGTRLTVL.